This is a list of T cell receptor beta chains from one sample in a study of shared clonotypes between healthy human individuals. Generated by immunoSEQ multiplex PCR, the TCRdb table keeps only in-frame clones and is missing some. The top ten clones hold around 2% of a sample with approximately 700,000 clones, 73% of them seen once. The sequencing sample was made of memory CD4+ T cells sorted from blood. All receptors come from a woman in her 30s in good health. Each CDR3 is given with its conserved first and last residue. A D gene is named only where the DNA matches it firmly. Expanded clones are given a class, and other clones once, few, many or no size at all.

TRBV27,NA,TRBJ2-5,NA,CASSLSWEQETQYF,TGTGCCAGCAGTTTATCTTGGGAGCAAGAGACCCAGTACTTC
TRBV7-6,TRBD2,TRBJ2-7,NA,CASSLVERDFIRNSYEQYF,TGTGCCAGCAGCTTAGTCGAGCGGGACTTCATACGAAACTCCTACGAGCAGTACTTC
TRBV2,TRBD2,TRBJ2-5,NA,CASREFGLAVETQYF,TGTGCCAGCAGGGAATTCGGACTAGCGGTAGAGACCCAGTACTTC
TRBV2,NA,TRBJ1-4,few,CASSEEGKLFF,TGTGCCAGCAGTGAGGAAGGGAAACTGTTTTTT
TRBV7-3,TRBD2,TRBJ2-3,NA,CASSTRGYNTDTQYF,TGTGCCAGCAGTACGCGGGGGTATAACACAGATACGCAGTATTTT
TRBV11-2,TRBD1,TRBJ2-1,NA,CASSSGQSYNEQFF,TGTGCCAGCAGCTCGGGACAGTCGTACAATGAGCAGTTCTTC
TRBV29-1,NA,TRBJ1-3,NA,CSVVTGFGSGNTIYF,TGCAGCGTGGTGACGGGGTTTGGCTCTGGAAACACCATATATTTT
TRBV2,TRBD1,TRBJ2-7,NA,CASSGSRTGVYEQYF,TGTGCCAGCAGTGGGTCCCGGACAGGGGTCTACGAGCAGTACTTC
TRBV30,TRBD1,TRBJ2-2,NA,CAWGRTDRETGELFF,TGTGCCTGGGGTAGGACGGACAGGGAAACCGGGGAGCTGTTTTTT
TRBV18,NA,TRBJ2-2,NA,CASSPTTNTGELFF,TGTGCCAGCTCCCCGACTACTAACACCGGGGAGCTGTTTTTT
TRBV28,NA,TRBJ1-5,NA,CASSLAQGNQPQHF,TGTGCCAGCAGTTTGGCGCAGGGTAATCAGCCCCAGCATTTT
TRBV28,TRBD2,TRBJ2-1,once,CASSLGTSTSNEQFF,TGTGCCAGCAGTTTGGGGACTAGCACGTCGAATGAGCAGTTCTTC
TRBV28,TRBD2,TRBJ2-5,NA,CASSSPGRAQETQYF,TGTGCCAGCAGTTCACCCGGGAGGGCCCAAGAGACCCAGTACTTC
TRBV5-1,NA,TRBJ2-3,NA,CASSPATSTDTQYF,TGCGCCAGCAGTCCCGCGACTAGCACAGATACGCAGTATTTT
TRBV5-1,NA,TRBJ2-5,NA,CASSPENGSPRETQYF,TGCGCCAGCAGCCCTGAGAACGGGAGTCCTCGAGAGACCCAGTACTTC
TRBV7-2,NA,TRBJ2-2,NA,CASSGNIPNTGELFF,TGTGCCAGCAGCGGGAACATCCCGAACACCGGGGAGCTGTTTTTT
TRBV11-2,TRBD2,TRBJ2-7,NA,CASSLREGAEQYF,TGTGCCAGCAGCTTGCGGGAGGGCGCCGAGCAGTACTTC
TRBV19,TRBD2,TRBJ2-1,NA,CASTTSGPLNNEQFF,TGTGCCAGTACGACTAGCGGCCCCCTCAACAATGAGCAGTTCTTC
TRBV7-7,NA,TRBJ2-7,NA,CASSLGPTGCPSYEQYF,TGTGCCAGCAGCTTGGGACCTACAGGTTGCCCCTCCTACGAGCAGTACTTC
TRBV7-2,NA,TRBJ1-1,once,CASSFMEGLGTEAFF,TGTGCCAGCAGCTTTATGGAGGGTCTGGGCACTGAAGCTTTCTTT
TRBV19,NA,TRBJ2-1,NA,CASSTSLVGNEQFF,TGTGCCAGTAGTACTTCCCTCGTAGGTAATGAGCAGTTCTTC
TRBV28,NA,TRBJ1-3,few,CASSLLPTSGNTIYF,TGTGCCAGCAGTTTACTCCCCACCTCTGGAAACACCATATATTTT
TRBV2,TRBD1,TRBJ2-7,NA,CASTLGGQGLEQYF,TGTGCCAGCACTCTGGGGGGACAGGGTCTCGAGCAGTACTTC
TRBV30,NA,TRBJ1-1,NA,CAWSVNILNTEAFF,TGTGCCTGGAGTGTAAATATCTTAAACACTGAAGCTTTCTTT
TRBV5-1,NA,TRBJ2-7,few,CASSLARQGGGEQYF,TGCGCCAGCAGCTTGGCTAGACAGGGAGGGGGCGAGCAGTACTTC
TRBV6-5,NA,TRBJ2-3,NA,CASSFRSHSADTQYF,TGTGCCAGCAGTTTTCGGTCCCATTCGGCGGATACGCAGTATTTT
TRBV9,NA,TRBJ2-5,NA,CASSVRRTPQETQYF,TGTGCCAGCAGCGTAAGAAGGACGCCTCAAGAGACCCAGTACTTC
TRBV28,TRBD2,TRBJ2-1,NA,CASSPASLAGVHNEQFF,TGTGCCAGCAGCCCGGCCTCGCTCGCGGGAGTCCACAATGAGCAGTTCTTC
TRBV19,TRBD1,TRBJ2-1,few,CASSLGGQGYNEQFF,TGTGCCAGTAGTTTGGGGGGACAGGGCTACAATGAGCAGTTCTTC
TRBV5-1,TRBD2,TRBJ2-7,NA,CASSSQRDGEQYF,TGCGCCAGCAGCTCCCAGCGGGACGGCGAGCAGTACTTC
TRBV5-1,TRBD1,TRBJ1-1,NA,CASRETGGRMWYTEAFF,TGCGCCAGCAGAGAGACAGGGGGAAGGATGTGGTACACTGAAGCTTTCTTT
TRBV5-1,NA,TRBJ2-2,NA,CASSLLNTGELFF,TGCGCCAGCAGCTTGTTAAACACCGGGGAGCTGTTTTTT
TRBV28,NA,TRBJ2-7,few,CASSLPSRARYEQYF,TGTGCCAGCAGTTTACCGAGCCGAGCCAGATACGAGCAGTACTTC
TRBV5-4,NA,TRBJ1-4,NA,CASSAAGEGNEKLFF,TGTGCCAGCAGCGCGGCGGGGGAGGGTAATGAAAAACTGTTTTTT
TRBV28,NA,TRBJ2-4,NA,CASTAGGLLAKNIQYF,TGTGCCAGCACCGCCGGGGGCCTACTAGCCAAAAACATTCAGTACTTC
TRBV28,NA,TRBJ1-2,once,CASRGKPLPPTF,TGTGCCAGCAGAGGAAAGCCCCTCCCCCCCACCTTC
TRBV13,NA,TRBJ1-2,NA,CASSSRDAYRYTF,TGTGCCAGCAGCTCCAGGGATGCCTATCGCTACACCTTC
TRBV19,TRBD2,TRBJ2-2,NA,CASSPSGGATGELFF,TGTGCCAGTTCCCCTAGCGGGGGGGCCACCGGGGAGCTGTTTTTT
TRBV6-1,NA,TRBJ2-5,NA,CASSESWETQYF,TGTGCCAGCAGTGAAAGTTGGGAGACCCAGTACTTC
TRBV29-1,NA,TRBJ2-5,NA,CSVAQKETQYF,TGCAGCGTTGCCCAGAAAGAGACCCAGTACTTC
TRBV28,TRBD1,TRBJ1-2,NA,CASSLSDRVYGYTF,TGTGCCAGCAGTTTATCGGACAGGGTATATGGCTACACCTTC
TRBV2,NA,TRBJ2-1,NA,CASKGNEQFF,TGTGCCAGCAAGGGCAATGAGCAGTTCTTC
TRBV5-4,TRBD1,TRBJ2-7,NA,CASSLRTGGGEQYF,TGTGCCAGCAGCCTACGGACAGGGGGGGGTGAGCAGTACTTC
TRBV5-1,NA,TRBJ2-1,NA,CASSLDSGSYNEQFF,TGCGCCAGCAGCTTGGATAGCGGATCGTACAATGAGCAGTTCTTC
TRBV9,NA,TRBJ2-1,few,CASSIGRTPEQFF,TGTGCCAGCAGCATCGGACGGACGCCCGAGCAGTTCTTC
TRBV7-9,TRBD1,TRBJ1-5,NA,CASSLTGDQPQHF,TGTGCCAGCAGTCTGACAGGGGATCAGCCCCAGCATTTT
TRBV18,TRBD1,TRBJ2-7,NA,CASSLIDRGMNEQYF,TGTGCCAGCTCACTAATTGACAGGGGTATGAACGAGCAGTACTTC
TRBV19,NA,TRBJ1-4,NA,CASSLEASDARGKLFF,TGTGCCAGTAGTTTGGAGGCCTCCGACGCGAGAGGAAAACTGTTTTTT
TRBV19,NA,TRBJ2-7,few,CASRGVPDYEQYF,TGTGCCAGTAGAGGGGTTCCGGATTACGAGCAGTACTTC
TRBV14,NA,TRBJ2-7,NA,CASSQDEGFSYEQYF,TGTGCCAGCAGCCAAGACGAGGGGTTCTCCTACGAGCAGTACTTC
TRBV29-1,TRBD2,TRBJ2-7,NA,CSVLTSGRAHEQYF,TGCAGCGTCCTTACTAGCGGGAGAGCCCACGAGCAGTACTTC
TRBV6-1,NA,TRBJ1-4,NA,CASSGTVEFEKLFF,TGTGCCAGCAGCGGGACGGTGGAATTCGAAAAACTGTTTTTT
TRBV19,NA,TRBJ1-5,NA,CASSMGTVGNQPQHF,TGTGCCAGTAGTATGGGGACGGTGGGGAATCAGCCCCAGCATTTT
TRBV30,NA,TRBJ1-5,NA,CAWSWGGIYSNQPQHF,TGTGCCTGGAGTTGGGGCGGAATATATAGCAATCAGCCCCAGCATTTT
TRBV29-1,TRBD1,TRBJ1-1,NA,CSVEDGTGTDEAFF,TGCAGCGTTGAGGATGGGACAGGGACCGATGAAGCTTTCTTT